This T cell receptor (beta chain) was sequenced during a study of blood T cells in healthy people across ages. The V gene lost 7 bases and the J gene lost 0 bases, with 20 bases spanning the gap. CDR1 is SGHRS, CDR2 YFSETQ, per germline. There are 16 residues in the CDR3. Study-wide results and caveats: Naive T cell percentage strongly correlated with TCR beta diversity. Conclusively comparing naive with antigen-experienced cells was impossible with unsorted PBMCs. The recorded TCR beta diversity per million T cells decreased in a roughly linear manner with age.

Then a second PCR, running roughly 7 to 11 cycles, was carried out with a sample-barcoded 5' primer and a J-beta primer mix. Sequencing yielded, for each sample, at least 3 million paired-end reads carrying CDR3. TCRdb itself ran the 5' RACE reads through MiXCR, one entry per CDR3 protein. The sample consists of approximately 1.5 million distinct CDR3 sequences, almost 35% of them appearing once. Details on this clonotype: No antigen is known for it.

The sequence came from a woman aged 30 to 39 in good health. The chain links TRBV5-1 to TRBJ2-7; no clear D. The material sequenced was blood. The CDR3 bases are TGCGCCAGCTCGACCGCTTCTGCCGCGAGCTCCTACGAGCAGTACTTC. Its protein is CASSTASAASSYEQYF.